The source of this T cell receptor (beta chain) is a study of T cell responses to AZD1222 COVID-19 vaccine. Study conclusions and caveats: At baseline, seropositivity was found in only six AZD1222 recipients. Reportedly, nearly half of unique spike TCRs recognized epitopes outside B.1.351/B.1.1.7 mutations. The peak T cell response came first, and repertoires were sampled only after it.

Profiled with immunoSEQ multiplex PCR; TCRdb holds only in-frame clones, not every one. The data hold about 93,000 clones, with around nine tenths observed a single time. This CDR3 has 13 residues. V was shortened by 5 bases and J by 4 bases, with 11 bases between the two germline ends. As concerns this clone: What it recognizes is unknown.

The sequence was collected from an adult in good health. The chain employs TRBV12-3 or TRBV12-4 and TRBJ1-1; D might be TRBD1 (5 bases). This sample comprised peripheral blood, obtained on day 0 of MenACWY control vaccination. The CDR3 DNA follows: TGTGCCAGCAGTGGGGGACCGAGCACTGAAGCTTTCTTT. As protein: CASSGGPSTEAFF.